Sequencing of this T cell receptor beta chain was carried out in a study of T cell changes during pregnancy in multiple sclerosis. CDR1 and CDR2 from the germline V gene are LNHDA and SQIVND (reference sequence). The CDR3 is 16 amino acids. Losses at the gene ends were 2 bases for V and 6 bases for J; bases not matched to a gene: 7. This table comes from immunoSEQ multiplex PCR, and its TCRdb copy is limited to in-frame clones, with some not included. Among about 75,000 clones listed, around 92% were seen once. Regarding this clone: Other DNA sequences in the sample encode the same CDR3.

The receptor comes from a female donor in good health, enrolled as a control in a pregnancy study. The sequencing here drew on peripheral blood, taken in the first trimester of pregnancy. The J gene is TRBJ2-1, the V gene TRBV19; 10 bases line up with TRBD1. Here the CDR3 DNA reads TGTGCCAGTAGTATACCCGGGACAGGGGTGAGCAATGAGCAGTTCTTC. Residues: CASSIPGTGVSNEQFF.